The clone carrying this TCR beta chain occurred once. Antigen specificity is unknown. TCRdb keeps only in-frame clones here, not all; method: immunoSEQ multiplex PCR. This sample has around 30,000 clones, with roughly 90% found just once. The data stem from a study of PD-1 blockade in classical Hodgkin lymphoma. Whole-study findings and limits: Lower baseline TCR diversity was reported for newly diagnosed patients than for healthy donors.

Time point given: cycle 4 day 1 (C4D1), after more than five weeks of nivolumab. All trial patients relapsed after autologous stem cell transplantation. Purification of CD4+ T cells from thawed PBMCs was performed via magnetic negative selection. Complete response, partial response or progressive disease were the best responses. This CDR3 has 13 residues. V gave up 7 bases and J gave up 6 bases, with 15 bases separating them. Germline values: CDR1 LNHDA, CDR2 SQIVND (reference sequence). The sample in question was CD4+ T cells from blood, obtained before the fourth cycle of nivolumab. The chain joins TRBV19 to TRBJ2-5, with a tentative D call TRBD2 (6 bases). This receptor was obtained from a human donor with classical Hodgkin lymphoma. CDR3 in amino acids: CASTYGRGKTQYF. CDR3 coding DNA: TGTGCCAGTACCTACGGGAGAGGAAAGACCCAGTACTTC.